This T cell receptor (beta chain) originates from a study of T cells in Graves' hyperthyroidism and ophthalmopathy. Study-wide results and limits: Blood samples included most of the expanded thyroid clonotypes exceeding 0.001.

It was RNA transcripts that yielded the amplified TCR beta CDR3 regions. HTBI primers were the set used in a first-round RT-PCR of the TCR CDR3. TCRdb independently ran MiXCR on the multiplex PCR reads; one entry per CDR3 protein. The profile shows roughly 240,000 distinct CDR3 sequences, about a sixth of them singletons. The table lists this clonotype with many counts. No antigen is known for it. The CDR3 is made up of 13 amino acids. V dropped 0 bases and J dropped 3 bases, with 6 bases sitting between them. Germline CDR1 SGDLS, CDR2 YYNGEE. The sequence came from a woman aged 18-29 years with Graves' ophthalmopathy. Sequenced sample: blood. V gene TRBV9 combines with J gene TRBJ1-1; D not certain. The CDR3 here is CASSVDVDTEAFF. In DNA form, the CDR3 reads TGTGCCAGCAGCGTAGACGTGGACACTGAAGCTTTCTTT.